A selection of T cell receptor beta chains follows, all from one sample in a study of blood T cell repertoires in COVID-19. Libraries were prepared by immunoSEQ multiplex PCR; TCRdb keeps only in-frame clonotypes and omits some of them. The table has tens of thousands of clones, about 86% seen once. Specimen: peripheral blood. The receptors come from a woman aged 80 or older with active or convalescent COVID-19. The CDR3 runs from the conserved cysteine through the conserved F or W. D genes are given only for firm matches. Clone size is given for some rows only: seen once, a few or many times, or a class if the clone is expanded.

d_gene: .
abundance: .
j_gene: TRBJ1-1
v_gene: TRBV7-9
CDR3nt: TGTGCCAGCAGTATAAAATTCAGGGCGGACACTGAAGCTTTCTTT
CDR3aa: CASSIKFRADTEAFF

d_gene: .
abundance: once
j_gene: TRBJ2-5
v_gene: TRBV24-1
CDR3nt: TGTGCCACCAGTGTCCCCGGGGTGGAGACCCAGTACTTC
CDR3aa: CATSVPGVETQYF

d_gene: TRBD2
abundance: once
j_gene: TRBJ2-1
v_gene: TRBV6-2/TRBV6-3
CDR3nt: TGTGCCAGCAGTAACCGACCCCGACTAGCGGGTGGAAATGAGCAGTTCTTC
CDR3aa: CASSNRPRLAGGNEQFF

d_gene: .
abundance: .
j_gene: TRBJ1-1
v_gene: TRBV6-2/TRBV6-3
CDR3nt: TGTGCCAGCAGCAGACTACCCGGGCCAAGAAACACTGAAGCTTTCTTT
CDR3aa: CASSRLPGPRNTEAFF

d_gene: TRBD1
abundance: .
j_gene: TRBJ2-5
v_gene: TRBV7-7
CDR3nt: TGTGCTAGCAGCTTGGACAGGTCCAGGGAGACCCAGTACTTC
CDR3aa: CASSLDRSRETQYF

d_gene: TRBD1
abundance: .
j_gene: TRBJ2-5
v_gene: TRBV6-5
CDR3nt: TGTGCCAGCAGAACAGGGGGCGGAGAGACCCAGTACTTC
CDR3aa: CASRTGGGETQYF

d_gene: TRBD2
abundance: few
j_gene: TRBJ2-1
v_gene: TRBV6-4
CDR3nt: TGTGCCAGCAGTGGGACGGGAGGGCCGATCAATGAGCAGTTCTTC
CDR3aa: CASSGTGGPINEQFF

d_gene: TRBD2
abundance: .
j_gene: TRBJ2-1
v_gene: TRBV18
CDR3nt: TGTGCCAGCTCAAAAAGCGGCGGGAGCTCCTACAATGAGCAGTTCTTC
CDR3aa: CASSKSGGSSYNEQFF

d_gene: .
abundance: .
j_gene: TRBJ2-5
v_gene: TRBV5-1
CDR3nt: TGCGCCAGCAGCTTGGGAGGGCGGGGTAGATTCCAAGAGACCCAGTACTTC
CDR3aa: CASSLGGRGRFQETQYF

d_gene: .
abundance: .
j_gene: TRBJ1-2
v_gene: TRBV7-9
CDR3nt: TGTGCCAGCAGCTCCGGGTCCGCGGGTCGGACCGTGAACTATGGCTACACCTTC
CDR3aa: CASSSGSAGRTVNYGYTF

d_gene: TRBD1
abundance: .
j_gene: TRBJ2-2
v_gene: TRBV5-5
CDR3nt: TGTGCCAGCAGCTCGGGACAGGGCCTCAACACCGGGGAGCTGTTTTTT
CDR3aa: CASSSGQGLNTGELFF

d_gene: TRBD1
abundance: .
j_gene: TRBJ2-7
v_gene: TRBV27
CDR3nt: TGTGCCAGCACCCACGGGACAGGGTCCATCCGTCAGTACTTC
CDR3aa: CASTHGTGSIRQYF

d_gene: TRBD2
abundance: .
j_gene: TRBJ2-3
v_gene: TRBV6-2/TRBV6-3
CDR3nt: TGTGCCAGCAGTAAACTAGCGGGGGCCGAGGATACGCAGTATTTT
CDR3aa: CASSKLAGAEDTQYF

d_gene: .
abundance: .
j_gene: TRBJ1-4
v_gene: TRBV7-9
CDR3nt: TGTGCCAGCAGCTCCCCCGGCGGCAGCGAAAAACTGTTTTTT
CDR3aa: CASSSPGGSEKLFF

d_gene: TRBD1
abundance: .
j_gene: TRBJ2-5
v_gene: TRBV6-2/TRBV6-3
CDR3nt: TGTGCCAGCAGCGGGACAGGATCTCGAGAGACCCAGTACTTC
CDR3aa: CASSGTGSRETQYF

d_gene: .
abundance: .
j_gene: TRBJ1-5
v_gene: TRBV15
CDR3nt: TGTGCCACCCGTGCCAGGGGTAGCAATCAGCCCCAGCATTTT
CDR3aa: CATRARGSNQPQHF

d_gene: .
abundance: .
j_gene: TRBJ1-1
v_gene: TRBV10-3
CDR3nt: TGTGCCATCAGTGAGTCGGGTCAGGCCAACACTGAAGCTTTCTTT
CDR3aa: CAISESGQANTEAFF